One and the same sample provided the 15 T cell receptor beta chains below, sequenced in a study of blood T cell repertoires in COVID-19. The protocol was immunoSEQ multiplex PCR, while the TCRdb copy is restricted to in-frame clones and leaves out a portion. The sample consists of some 150,000 clones, about 82% of them appearing once. Sequencing was performed on peripheral blood. These receptors all stem from a woman aged 55-69 years with acute or convalescent COVID-19.

The V call is TRBV5-1, the J call TRBJ2-7; 8 bases fit TRBD2. With V trimmed by 1 base and J by 3 bases, 9 bases remained unmatched. CDR1 and CDR2 (germline): SGHRS, YFSETQ. The CDR3 is made up of 16 amino acids. CDR3 DNA sequence: TGCGCCAGCAGCTTGACCCGGGGGGGGACCGACTACGAGCAGTACTTC. Translated: CASSLTRGGTDYEQYF.

This chain's CDR3 is CASSLDSASGYEQYF. CDR3 nucleotides: TGTGCCAGCAGCTTAGACTCCGCGTCGGGGTACGAGCAGTACTTC. This chain connects TRBV11-2 to TRBJ2-7; D is perhaps TRBD2 (5 bases). The germline V and J ends were trimmed by 0 bases and 4 bases, with 13 bases remaining between them. CDR3 length: 15 amino acids. CDR1 and CDR2 (germline): SGHAT, FQNNGV.

The chain joins TRBV18 to TRBJ2-3; D is possibly TRBD2 (7 bases). V was clipped by 2 bases and J by 6 bases, with 15 bases between them. The CDR3 sequence is 15 residues long. In germline, CDR1 is KGHSH, CDR2 LQKENI. The CDR3 coding sequence is TGTGCCAGCTCACCAGGAGGGGGGGGCCAGGATACGCAGTATTTT. Translation: CASSPGGGGQDTQYF.

This clone was found once. The rearrangement links TRBV28 to TRBJ1-1, with D hard to call. V dropped 8 bases and J dropped 0 bases, with 16 bases sitting between them. From germline, CDR1 is MDHEN and CDR2 SYDVKM. The CDR3 consists of 15 residues. Here the CDR3 reads CASATVEGMNTEAFF. In DNA, the CDR3 is TGTGCCAGCGCCACAGTCGAGGGCATGAACACTGAAGCTTTCTTT.

This clone was seen only a few times. The chain combines TRBV6-2 or TRBV6-3 with TRBJ2-7; 10 positions match TRBD1. V lost 6 bases to trimming and J lost 3 bases; unmatched junction nucleotides: 14. The CDR3 length is 17 residues. Germline CDR1 and CDR2: MNHEY and SVGEGT. CDR3: CASSIYPPGQGLYEQYF. The CDR3 DNA is TGTGCCAGCAGCATCTACCCTCCGGGACAGGGGCTCTACGAGCAGTACTTC.

The gene calls are TRBV10-3 and TRBJ2-1; maybe TRBD2 (6 bases). This CDR3 is built from 13 residues. Germline V gene lookup returns CDR1 ENHRY and CDR2 SYGVKD. V lost 8 bases and J lost 7, with 15 bases in between. As DNA, the CDR3 is TGTGCCATCGGGCGGGGATTGGAAAATGAGCAGTTCTTC. This sequence encodes CAIGRGLENEQFF.

The rearrangement links TRBV7-9 to TRBJ2-7; 11 bases agree with TRBD2. The CDR3 has 16 amino acids. CDR1 is SEHNR and CDR2 is FQNEAQ in the germline V gene (reference sequence). V lost 3 bases and J lost 2; bases outside the gene matches: 6. The chain's CDR3 is CASSFRSGGDPYEQYF. Here the CDR3 DNA reads TGTGCCAGCAGCTTTCGTAGCGGGGGGGATCCCTACGAGCAGTACTTC.

The gene calls are TRBV15 and TRBJ2-7, with 7 nucleotides matching TRBD1. The ends lost 2 bases at V and 2 bases at J; junction bases unmatched: 0. The CDR3 covers 13 residues. CDR1 and CDR2 (germline): LNHNV, YYDKDF (reference sequence). CDR3 residues: CATSRQGAYEQYF. CDR3 coding DNA: TGTGCCACCAGCAGACAGGGGGCCTACGAGCAGTACTTC.

The chain employs TRBV30 and TRBJ2-3; 8 nucleotides agree with TRBD2. After removal of 1 base from V and 7 bases from J, the junction contained 7 bases not matched to a gene. Per the germline V gene, CDR1 is GTSNPN and CDR2 is SVGIG (reference sequence). This CDR3 region has 14 residues. The CDR3 spells CAWSGGGRGNTQYF. In DNA form, the CDR3 reads TGTGCCTGGAGTGGCGGGGGGCGGGGTAATACGCAGTATTTT.

The chain has TRBV7-2 and TRBJ2-3, with D uncertain. Per germline, CDR1 SGHTA and CDR2 FQGNSA. The CDR3 extends over 15 amino acids. Trimming took 1 base from V and 0 from J, leaving 8 bases between them. The CDR3 bases are TGTGCCAGCAGCTTAGGAGTGTCGAGCACAGATACGCAGTATTTT. Amino acids: CASSLGVSSTDTQYF. Full variable domain (missing parts from reference TRBV7-2 and TRBJ2-3): GAGVSQSPSNKVTEKGKDVELRCDPISGHTALYWYRQSLGQGLEFLIYFQGNSAPDKSGLPSDRFSAERTGGSVSTLTIQRTQQEDSAVYLCASSLGVSSTDTQYFGPGTRLTVL.

CDR3 coding DNA: TGCGCCAGCAGCCAGACAGGGGGCCGTAATCAGCCCCAGCATTTT. The encoded protein is CASSQTGGRNQPQHF. The J gene is TRBJ1-5, the V gene TRBV4-1; 10 positions agree with TRBD1. After removal of 3 bases from V and 4 bases from J, the junction contained 3 bases not matched to a gene. The CDR3 covers 15 residues. CDR1 MGHRA and CDR2 YSYEKL come from the germline V gene.

The J gene is TRBJ2-4, the V gene TRBV6-5; a weak D match, TRBD2 (6 bases). V was trimmed by 7 bases and J by 6 bases, leaving 7 bases between them. Germline CDR1 is MNHEY and CDR2 is SVGAGI. The CDR3 loop spans 11 amino acids. The CDR3 spells CASMGGNIQYF. As DNA, the CDR3 is TGTGCCAGCATGGGGGGAAACATTCAGTACTTC.

V usage is TRBV5-4 and J usage is TRBJ2-7; a possible D gene is TRBD1 (7 bases). Germline CDR1 SGHNT, CDR2 YYREEE (reference sequence). Between the trimmed V and J ends, which lost 0 bases and 2 bases, there was a span of 15 bases. CDR3 length: 16 residues. In DNA form, the CDR3 reads TGTGCCAGCAGCTTGGGAGGAGGGCAGGGGGCCTACGAGCAGTACTTC. It specifies CASSLGGGQGAYEQYF.

The chain uses TRBV19 and TRBJ2-6; 10 bases fit TRBD1. The length of the CDR3 is 15 residues. V trimming: 5 bases; J trimming: 4 bases; junction bases outside the gene matches: 2. Germline values: CDR1 LNHDA, CDR2 SQIVND (reference sequence). This CDR3 reads CASSDRGLGANVLTF. DNA for the CDR3: TGTGCCAGTAGTGACAGGGGGCTCGGGGCCAACGTCCTGACTTTC.

The gene calls are TRBV19 and TRBJ2-7; 12 bases are a match to TRBD1. The CDR3 covers 15 residues. V gave up 3 bases and J gave up 7 bases; unmatched junction bases: 7. From germline, CDR1 is LNHDA and CDR2 SQIVND (reference sequence). Written as DNA, the CDR3 is TGTGCCAGTAGTATTAGGGGACAGGGGGCGGAGGAGCAGTACTTC. This codes for CASSIRGQGAEEQYF.